This TCR beta chain comes out of a study of blood T cell repertoires in COVID-19. Background on the study: COVID-19 samples, acute and convalescent, were from the United States, Italy and Spain. Sources were T cells, B-cell-depleted T cells, or PBMCs; the material itself was cDNA or gDNA.

The ends lost 2 bases at V and 10 bases at J; junction bases unmatched: 10. CDR1 is SGDLS and CDR2 is YYNGEE in the germline V gene. This CDR3 is 15 amino acids long. Authors' analysis steps: Amplification from reference gene primers served as the basis for estimated nucleated cell counts. Sequenced by immunoSEQ multiplex PCR; TCRdb stores in-frame clones only, minus some. V and J calls and clone size are given by that table; D and trimming were obtained from the DNA. Of 150,000 or so clones listed, roughly 90% are singletons. The sequenced material came from peripheral blood. This rearrangement joins TRBV9 to TRBJ2-2; the match to TRBD1 covers 8 bases. The TCR comes from a woman between 70 and 85 years old with acute or convalescent COVID-19. The CDR3 region has the DNA TGTGCCAGCAGCGTTGTAGGACAGGGTGTAGAGGAGCTGTTTTTT. It is translated as CASSVVGQGVEELFF.